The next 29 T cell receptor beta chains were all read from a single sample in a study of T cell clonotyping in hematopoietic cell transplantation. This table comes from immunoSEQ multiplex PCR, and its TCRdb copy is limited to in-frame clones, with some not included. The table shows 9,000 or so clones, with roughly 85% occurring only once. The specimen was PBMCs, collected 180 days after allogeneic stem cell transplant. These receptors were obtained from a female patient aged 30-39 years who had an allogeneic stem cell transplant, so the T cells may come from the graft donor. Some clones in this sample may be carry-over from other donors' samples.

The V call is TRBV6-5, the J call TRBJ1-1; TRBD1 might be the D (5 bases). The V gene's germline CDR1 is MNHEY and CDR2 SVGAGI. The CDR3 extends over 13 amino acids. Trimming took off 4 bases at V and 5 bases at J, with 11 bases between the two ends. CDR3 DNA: TGTGCCAGCAGTTGGGGACCGAGGACTGAAGCTTTCTTT. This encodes CASSWGPRTEAFF.

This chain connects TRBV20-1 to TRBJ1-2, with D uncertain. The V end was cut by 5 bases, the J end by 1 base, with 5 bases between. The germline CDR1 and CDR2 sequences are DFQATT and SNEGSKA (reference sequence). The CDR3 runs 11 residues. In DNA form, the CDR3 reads TGCAGTGCTCTCTATAACTATGGCTACACCTTC. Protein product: CSALYNYGYTF.

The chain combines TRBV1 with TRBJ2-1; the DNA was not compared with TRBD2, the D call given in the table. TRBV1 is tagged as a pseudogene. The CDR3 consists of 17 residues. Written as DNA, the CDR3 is TGCACCAGCAGCCTCGGGACTAGCGGAAACTCCTACAATGAGCAGTTCTTC. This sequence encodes CTSSLGTSGNSYNEQFF.

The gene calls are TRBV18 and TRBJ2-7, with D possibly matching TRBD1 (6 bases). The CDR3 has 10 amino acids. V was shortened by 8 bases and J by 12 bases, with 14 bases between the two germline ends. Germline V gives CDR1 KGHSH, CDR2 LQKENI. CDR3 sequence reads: CASRGGQSYF. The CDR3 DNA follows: TGTGCCAGCCGAGGCGGACAGTCGTACTTC.

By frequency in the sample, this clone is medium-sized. The CDR3 region is CASSVWTASTDTQYF. CDR3 coding DNA: TGTGCCAGCAGTGTTTGGACAGCTAGCACAGATACGCAGTATTTT. The chain joins TRBV2 to TRBJ2-3, with D possibly matching TRBD1 (6 bases). V was shortened by 4 bases and J by 0 bases, with 11 bases between the two germline ends. Per germline, CDR1 SNHLY and CDR2 FYNNEI. The CDR3 is 15 residues long.

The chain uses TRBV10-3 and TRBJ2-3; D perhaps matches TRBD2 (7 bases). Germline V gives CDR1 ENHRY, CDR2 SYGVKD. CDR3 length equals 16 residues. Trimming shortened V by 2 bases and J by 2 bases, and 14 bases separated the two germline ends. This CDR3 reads CAISEGGGLDTDTQYF. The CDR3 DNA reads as TGTGCCATCAGTGAGGGGGGGGGCCTCGACACAGATACGCAGTATTTT.

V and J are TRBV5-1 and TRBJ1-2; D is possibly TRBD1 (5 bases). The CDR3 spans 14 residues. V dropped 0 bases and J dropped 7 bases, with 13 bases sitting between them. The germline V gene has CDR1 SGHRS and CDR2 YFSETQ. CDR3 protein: CASSLDPGLGGYTF. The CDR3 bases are TGCGCCAGCAGCTTGGATCCAGGGCTTGGTGGCTACACCTTC.

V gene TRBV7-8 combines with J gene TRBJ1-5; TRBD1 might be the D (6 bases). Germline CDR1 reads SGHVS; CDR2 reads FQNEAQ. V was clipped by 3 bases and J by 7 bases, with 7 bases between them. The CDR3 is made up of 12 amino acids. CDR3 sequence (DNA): TGTGCCAGCAGCTTGGGGGGCCAGCCCCAGCATTTT. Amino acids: CASSLGGQPQHF.

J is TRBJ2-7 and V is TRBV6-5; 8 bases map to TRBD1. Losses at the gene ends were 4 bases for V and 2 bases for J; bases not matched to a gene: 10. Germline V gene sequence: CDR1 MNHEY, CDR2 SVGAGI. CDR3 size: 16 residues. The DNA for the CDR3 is TGTGCCAGCAGTTTTATATCCGGGACAGGCCCCTACGAGCAGTACTTC. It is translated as CASSFISGTGPYEQYF.

CDR3 residues: CAWYLNTEAFF. The CDR3 nucleotides are TGTGCCTGGTATTTGAACACTGAAGCTTTCTTT. The gene calls are TRBV30 and TRBJ1-1, with unresolved D. Deletions cut 5 bases from V and 0 bases from J, with 4 bases between. Germline CDR1 GTSNPN, CDR2 SVGIG (reference sequence). The CDR3 runs to 11 residues.

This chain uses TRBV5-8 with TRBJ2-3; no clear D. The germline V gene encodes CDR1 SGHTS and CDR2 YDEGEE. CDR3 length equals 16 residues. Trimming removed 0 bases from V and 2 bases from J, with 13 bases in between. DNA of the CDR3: TGTGCCAGCAGCTTGGATTGGGGTTTGGCCACAGATACGCAGTATTTT. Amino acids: CASSLDWGLATDTQYF.

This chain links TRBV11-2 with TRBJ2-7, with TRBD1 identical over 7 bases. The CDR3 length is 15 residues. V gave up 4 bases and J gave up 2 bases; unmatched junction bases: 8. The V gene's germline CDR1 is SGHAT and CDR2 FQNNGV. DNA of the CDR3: TGTGCCAGCAGCTCCTTGGCACAGGGGCCCTACGAGCAGTACTTC. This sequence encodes CASSSLAQGPYEQYF.

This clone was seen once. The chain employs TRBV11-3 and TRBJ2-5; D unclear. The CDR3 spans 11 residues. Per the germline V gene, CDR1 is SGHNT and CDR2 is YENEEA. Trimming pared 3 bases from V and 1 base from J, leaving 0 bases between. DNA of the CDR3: TGTGCCAGCAGCTTCCAAGAGACCCAGTACTTC. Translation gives CASSFQETQYF.

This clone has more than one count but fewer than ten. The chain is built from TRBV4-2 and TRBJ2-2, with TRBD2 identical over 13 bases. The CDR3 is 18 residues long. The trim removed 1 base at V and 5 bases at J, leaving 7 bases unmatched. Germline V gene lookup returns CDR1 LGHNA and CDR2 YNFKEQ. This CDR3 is CASSQATSGGAGTGELFF. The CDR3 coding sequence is TGTGCCAGCAGCCAAGCTACTAGCGGGGGGGCCGGAACCGGGGAGCTGTTTTTT.

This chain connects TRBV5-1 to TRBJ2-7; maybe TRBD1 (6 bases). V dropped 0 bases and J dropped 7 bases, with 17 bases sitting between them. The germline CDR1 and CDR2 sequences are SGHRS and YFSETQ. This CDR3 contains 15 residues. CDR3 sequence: CASSLGGQGPEEQYF. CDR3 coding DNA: TGCGCCAGCAGCTTGGGCGGCCAGGGGCCTGAAGAGCAGTACTTC.

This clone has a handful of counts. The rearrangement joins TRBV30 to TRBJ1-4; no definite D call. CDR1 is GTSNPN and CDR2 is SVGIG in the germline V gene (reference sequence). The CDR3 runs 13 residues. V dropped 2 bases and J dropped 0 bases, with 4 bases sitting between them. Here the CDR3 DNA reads TGTGCCTGGAGTCGGACAACTAATGAAAAACTGTTTTTT. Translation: CAWSRTTNEKLFF.

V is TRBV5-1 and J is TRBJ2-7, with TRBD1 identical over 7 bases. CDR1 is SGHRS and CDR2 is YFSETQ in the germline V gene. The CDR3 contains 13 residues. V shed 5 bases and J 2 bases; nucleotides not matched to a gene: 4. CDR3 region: CASSFDRAYEQYF. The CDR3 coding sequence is TGCGCCAGCAGTTTCGACAGGGCCTACGAGCAGTACTTC. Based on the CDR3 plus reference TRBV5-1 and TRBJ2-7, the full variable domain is KAGVTQTPRYLIKTRGQQVTLSCSPISGHRSVSWYQQTPGQGLQFLFEYFSETQRNKGNFPGRFSGRQFSNSRSEMNVSTLELGDSALYLCASSFDRAYEQYFGPGTRLTVT.

CDR3 DNA sequence: TGTGCCAGCAGCTTTCTCTCGGGGAAAGAGACCCAGTACTTC. Its protein is CASSFLSGKETQYF. The V and J genes are TRBV7-9 and TRBJ2-5, with a weak D call TRBD2 (5 bases). V lost 3 bases and J lost 3, with 11 bases in between. This CDR3 spans 14 amino acids. CDR1 and CDR2 (germline): SEHNR, FQNEAQ (reference sequence).

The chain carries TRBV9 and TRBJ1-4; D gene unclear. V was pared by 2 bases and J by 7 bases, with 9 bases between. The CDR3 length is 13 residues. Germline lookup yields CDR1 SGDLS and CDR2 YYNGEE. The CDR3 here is CASSVASSEKLFF. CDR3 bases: TGTGCCAGCAGCGTTGCGAGTTCTGAAAAACTGTTTTTT.

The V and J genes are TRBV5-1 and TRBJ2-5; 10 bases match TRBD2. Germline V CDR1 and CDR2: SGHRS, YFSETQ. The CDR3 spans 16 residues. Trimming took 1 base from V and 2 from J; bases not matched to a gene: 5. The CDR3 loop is CASSLSKRGGQETQYF. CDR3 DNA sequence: TGCGCCAGCAGCTTGTCCAAGCGGGGGGGGCAAGAGACCCAGTACTTC.

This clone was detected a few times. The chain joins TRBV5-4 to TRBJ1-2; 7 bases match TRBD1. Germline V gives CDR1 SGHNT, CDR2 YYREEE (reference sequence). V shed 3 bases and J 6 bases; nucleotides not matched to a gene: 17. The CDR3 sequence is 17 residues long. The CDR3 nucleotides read TGTGCCAGCAGCTCAGGACAGGCCAGGGGGATGTCGGATGGCTACACCTTC. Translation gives CASSSGQARGMSDGYTF.

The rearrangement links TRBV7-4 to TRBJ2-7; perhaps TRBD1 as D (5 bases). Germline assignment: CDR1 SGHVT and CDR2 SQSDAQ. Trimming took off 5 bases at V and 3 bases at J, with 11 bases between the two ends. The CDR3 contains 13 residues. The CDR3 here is CASSTQGSYEQYF. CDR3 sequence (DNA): TGTGCCAGCAGCACGCAGGGCAGCTACGAGCAGTACTTC.

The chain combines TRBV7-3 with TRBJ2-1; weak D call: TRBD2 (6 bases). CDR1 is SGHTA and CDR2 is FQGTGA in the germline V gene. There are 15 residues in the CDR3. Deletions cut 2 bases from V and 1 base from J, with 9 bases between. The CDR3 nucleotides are TGTGCCAGCAGCTTAGCGGGGAGTTCCTACAATGAGCAGTTCTTC. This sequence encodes CASSLAGSSYNEQFF.

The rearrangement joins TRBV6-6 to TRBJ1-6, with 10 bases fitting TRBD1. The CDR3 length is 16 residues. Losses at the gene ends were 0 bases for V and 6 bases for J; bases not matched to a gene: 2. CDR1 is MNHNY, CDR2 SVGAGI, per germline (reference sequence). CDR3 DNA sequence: TGTGCCAGCAGTTACTCGAGGGACAGGGGTAATTCACCCCTCCACTTT. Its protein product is CASSYSRDRGNSPLHF.

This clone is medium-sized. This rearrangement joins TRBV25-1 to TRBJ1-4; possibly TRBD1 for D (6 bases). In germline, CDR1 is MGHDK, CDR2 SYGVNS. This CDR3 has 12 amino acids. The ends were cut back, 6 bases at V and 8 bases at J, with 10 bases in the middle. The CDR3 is CASSSGEEKLFF. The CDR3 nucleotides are TGTGCCAGCAGCTCAGGGGAGGAAAAACTGTTTTTT.

This chain's CDR3 is CASSPGKALSYEQYF. The CDR3 DNA follows: TGTGCCAGCAGCCCCGGGAAGGCGTTGTCCTACGAGCAGTACTTC. The rearrangement joins TRBV13 to TRBJ2-7, with D perhaps matching TRBD2 (5 bases). The V gene lost 5 bases and the J gene lost 1 base, with 15 bases spanning the gap. From germline, CDR1 is PRHDT and CDR2 FYEKMQ (reference sequence). The CDR3 has 15 residues.

The CDR3 spells CASSVGGSGNTIYF. The DNA for the CDR3 is TGTGCCAGCAGTGTGGGGGGGTCTGGAAACACCATATATTTT. The chain combines TRBV25-1 with TRBJ1-3; weak D call: TRBD1 (5 bases). Germline V lookup: CDR1 MGHDK, CDR2 SYGVNS. V was pared by 4 bases and J by 1 base, with 8 bases between. This CDR3 is built from 14 residues.

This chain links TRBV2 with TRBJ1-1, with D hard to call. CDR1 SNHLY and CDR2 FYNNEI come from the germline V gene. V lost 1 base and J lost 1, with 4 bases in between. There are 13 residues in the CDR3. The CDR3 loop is CASSEVENTEAFF. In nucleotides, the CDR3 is TGTGCCAGCAGTGAAGTAGAGAACACTGAAGCTTTCTTT.

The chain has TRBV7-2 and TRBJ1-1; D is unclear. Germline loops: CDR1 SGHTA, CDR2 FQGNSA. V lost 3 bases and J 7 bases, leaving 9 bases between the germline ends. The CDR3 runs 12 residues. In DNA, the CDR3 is TGTGCCAGCAGCTTTAACCAGGTTGAAGCTTTCTTT. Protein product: CASSFNQVEAFF.